The clone carrying this TCR beta chain showed up just a few times. As yet, its antigen is unknown. The data originate from a study of blood T cells in healthy people across ages. Study observations and caveats: Strong correlation was found linking TCR beta diversity to naive T cell percentage.

A J-beta primer mix and a sample-barcoded 5' primer were used in a second PCR of roughly 6 to 11 cycles. TCRdb itself ran the 5' RACE reads through MiXCR, one entry per CDR3 protein. The sample has around 1.5 million distinct CDR3 sequences; roughly 40% are singletons. This receptor was identified in a woman under 30 in good health. Sequencing used blood.

The CDR3 DNA reads TGTGCCAGCGTGACCGGCAGGACAGATACGCAGTATTTT. Translation gives CASVTGRTDTQYF. The gene calls are TRBV21-1 and TRBJ2-3. TRBV21-1 is shown as a pseudogene. CDR3 length: 13 residues.